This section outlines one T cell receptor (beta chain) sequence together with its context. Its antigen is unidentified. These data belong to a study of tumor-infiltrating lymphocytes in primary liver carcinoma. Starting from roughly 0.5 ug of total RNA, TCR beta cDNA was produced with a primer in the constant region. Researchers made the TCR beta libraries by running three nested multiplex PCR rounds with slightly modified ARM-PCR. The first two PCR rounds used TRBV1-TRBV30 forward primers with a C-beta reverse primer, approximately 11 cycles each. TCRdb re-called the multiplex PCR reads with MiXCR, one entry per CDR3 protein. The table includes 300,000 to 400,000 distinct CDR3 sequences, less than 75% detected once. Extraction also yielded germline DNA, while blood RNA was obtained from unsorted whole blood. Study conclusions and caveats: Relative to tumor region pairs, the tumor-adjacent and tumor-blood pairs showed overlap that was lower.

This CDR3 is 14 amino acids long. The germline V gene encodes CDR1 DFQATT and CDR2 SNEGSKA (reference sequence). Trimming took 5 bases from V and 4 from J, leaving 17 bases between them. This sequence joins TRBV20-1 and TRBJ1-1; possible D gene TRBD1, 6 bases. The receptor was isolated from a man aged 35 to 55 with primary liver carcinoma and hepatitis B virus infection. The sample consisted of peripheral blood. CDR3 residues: CSAGGVTGITEAFF. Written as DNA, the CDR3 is TGCAGTGCTGGGGGGGTAACAGGGATCACTGAAGCTTTCTTT.